These T cell receptor beta chains were read from a single sample in a study of cytomegalovirus exposure and HLA in healthy donors. The protocol was immunoSEQ multiplex PCR, while the TCRdb copy is restricted to in-frame clones and leaves out a portion. The table lists about 190,000 clones, about 83% of them singletons. Sequencing was performed on PBMCs. The source of these receptors is a woman between 50 and 59 years old in good health and CMV-seropositive. Each CDR3 is given with its conserved first and last residue. The D gene is left open where the match is weak. Rows may omit the clone size; those that give it use once, few, many or a size class.

- - TRBJ1-4 TRBV6-1 TGTGCCAGCAGCGAACGGGACATCGAAAAACTGTTTTTT CASSERDIEKLFF
TRBD2 - TRBJ2-3 TRBV7-8 TGTGCCAGCAGCTTCGGGTCTAGCGGGGCCGCAAATACGCAGTATTTT CASSFGSSGAANTQYF
TRBD2 - TRBJ2-1 TRBV5-4 TGTGCCAGCAGCTTGATCCCCAGCGGGTCGGGGGGGCCGGATGAGCAGTTCTTC CASSLIPSGSGGPDEQFF
TRBD1 - TRBJ2-7 TRBV28 TGTGCCACCGGGCGGGACAGGACCCCCTACGAGCAGTACTTC CATGRDRTPYEQYF
- - TRBJ1-1 TRBV10-3 TGTGCCATCACTGAGGAGGGATCGAACACTGAAGCTTTCTTT CAITEEGSNTEAFF
TRBD2 - TRBJ2-1 TRBV4-2 TGTGCCAGCAGCCAAGTTTTAGCGGGGGGAAACAATGGGCAGTTCTTC CASSQVLAGGNNGQFF
- - TRBJ1-2 TRBV28 TGTGCCATCGCCACAGGCGCTGGCTACACCTTC CAIATGAGYTF
- - TRBJ2-3 TRBV28 TGTGCCAGCAGTCCCGCTGGACAGGGAGGGGCAGATACGCAGTATTTT CASSPAGQGGADTQYF
TRBD1 - TRBJ1-2 TRBV28 TGTGCCAGCAGTTTATACAGGGGGGCATATGGCTACACCTTC CASSLYRGAYGYTF
TRBD1 once TRBJ2-4 TRBV4-1 TGCGCCAGCAGCCAATCCGGACAGGGCAGGTCCATTCAGTACTTC CASSQSGQGRSIQYF
- - TRBJ2-5 TRBV5-6 TGTGCCAGCAGCTTGTTACGTGGACAAACGTACCAAGAGACCCAGTACTTC CASSLLRGQTYQETQYF
- - TRBJ1-2 TRBV2 TGTGCCAGCAGTGAGGGTAGGGGGGGCCCCTATGGCTACACCTTC CASSEGRGGPYGYTF
TRBD1 - TRBJ1-2 TRBV28 TGTGCCAGCTCACCCCAGGGGGGAAGTGGCTACACCTTC CASSPQGGSGYTF
- once TRBJ2-1 TRBV7-3 TGTGCCAGCAGCTTAACCGTGGCTCCAGGCGAGCAGTTCTTC CASSLTVAPGEQFF
TRBD1 - TRBJ1-1 TRBV28 TGTGCCAGCAGTCCACAAAGACAGGGGAACACTGAAGCTTTCTTT CASSPQRQGNTEAFF
- - TRBJ1-2 TRBV6-1 TGTGCCAGTCGTGGGCAGTTCCTTGGCTACACCTTC CASRGQFLGYTF
- once TRBJ2-1 TRBV10-2 TGCGCCAGCAGTGAGCAGGCCCTCGGAAGCAATGAGCAGTTCTTC CASSEQALGSNEQFF
TRBD1 - TRBJ1-4 TRBV5-1 TGCGCCAGCAGCAGGGGACAGCAAGCAACTAATGAAAAACTGTTTTTT CASSRGQQATNEKLFF
- - TRBJ2-7 TRBV7-9 TGTGCCAGCAGCTTAGTAACCGGTTCCTACGAGCAGTACTTC CASSLVTGSYEQYF
TRBD2 - TRBJ2-5 TRBV9 TGTGCCAGCAGCGTAGTGGCTAGCGGGGGAGAGACCCAGTACTTC CASSVVASGGETQYF
TRBD1 - TRBJ1-1 TRBV5-5 TGTGCCAGCAGCGCATACCGGGACAGGGGTCCTGAAGCTTTCTTT CASSAYRDRGPEAFF
TRBD2 - TRBJ2-1 TRBV30 TGTGCCTGGAGTGTACGGGGTCGGGGGGGCCTTAATGAGCAGTTCTTC CAWSVRGRGGLNEQFF
- once TRBJ1-2 TRBV4-3 TGCGCCAGCAGCCAAGAGCGGGCTTTGGGCTATGGCTACACCTTC CASSQERALGYGYTF
TRBD2 - TRBJ2-1 TRBV6-4 TGTGCCAGCAGTGACAGTAGCGGGGGGGCTAATGAGCAGTTCTTC CASSDSSGGANEQFF
TRBD1 - TRBJ1-5 TRBV7-9 TGTGCCAGCAGCTTGTACCAGGGGGGCAATCAGCCCCAGCATTTT CASSLYQGGNQPQHF
TRBD1 few TRBJ1-2 TRBV5-1 TGCGCCAGCAGAGGACAGGGGGCCCGGGCGGATGGCTACACCTTC CASRGQGARADGYTF
- once TRBJ1-2 TRBV14 TGTGCCAGCAGCCCGTATAGTGGCTATGGCTACACCTTC CASSPYSGYGYTF
TRBD2 - TRBJ2-7 TRBV27 TGTGCCAGCAGTTTTATAGCGGGGGGTCTATACGAGCAGTACTTC CASSFIAGGLYEQYF
- - TRBJ1-1 TRBV4-2 TGTGCCAGCAGCCAAGATAGGGGGAACACTGAAGCTTTCTTT CASSQDRGNTEAFF
TRBD1 - TRBJ2-7 TRBV4-3 TGCGCCAGCAGCCAAGACCTAGGGACAGGGGGGTCCGAGCAGTACTTC CASSQDLGTGGSEQYF
TRBD1 - TRBJ2-1 TRBV4-3 TGCGCCAGCAGCCGACAGGGGCTGAATGAGCAGTTCTTC CASSRQGLNEQFF
- - TRBJ1-2 TRBV9 TGTGCCAGCAGCGCGGAATGGGGCGACGGTGGCTACACCTTC CASSAEWGDGGYTF
- once TRBJ1-2 TRBV7-2 TGTGCCAGCAGCCCGGACGGGAGTAACTATGGCTACACCTTC CASSPDGSNYGYTF
TRBD1 - TRBJ1-2 TRBV30 TGTGCCTGGAGCGGGGACAGATATGGCTACACCTTC CAWSGDRYGYTF
- - TRBJ1-2 TRBV19 TGTGCCAGTAGTCCCTTCCCTAACAGTTACTATGGCTACACCTTC CASSPFPNSYYGYTF
- once TRBJ1-2 TRBV9 TGTGCCAGCAGCGTACGGGGGGCGCCGGACTATGGCTACACCTTC CASSVRGAPDYGYTF
- - TRBJ1-6 TRBV30 TGTGCCTGGAGTGTCGGCGGGAGGTCCTATAATTCACCCCTCCACTTT CAWSVGGRSYNSPLHF
- few TRBJ2-7 TRBV28 TGTGCCAGCAGTTTGGGCCTTCGGCAGTACTTC CASSLGLRQYF
TRBD2 once TRBJ2-7 TRBV11-2 TGTGCCAGCAGCCAGACTAGCGGGGGATTCGAGCAGTACTTC CASSQTSGGFEQYF
TRBD1 - TRBJ2-2 TRBV5-4 TGTGCCAGCAGCACGGGACAGGCAATCACCGGGGAGCTGTTTTTT CASSTGQAITGELFF
- - TRBJ1-2 TRBV19 TGTGCCAGTAGTATGTCGTACGGTTATGGCTACACCTTC CASSMSYGYGYTF
TRBD2 - TRBJ2-7 TRBV30 TGTGCCTGGAGTCCCAGGGCGGGGGGACCCTTCAGCTCCTACGAGCAGTACTTC CAWSPRAGGPFSSYEQYF
- - TRBJ2-5 TRBV6-1 TGTGCCAGCAGTCAACGCGTGAGCCGGGTAGAGACCCAGTACTTC CASSQRVSRVETQYF
TRBD1 - TRBJ1-3 TRBV5-1 TGCGCCAGCAGCTGGGACAGTGCTGGAAACACCATATATTTT CASSWDSAGNTIYF
- - TRBJ1-2 TRBV29-1 TGCAGCGTTGAAAGTAGAACAGGACGCAACAATGGCTACACCTTC CSVESRTGRNNGYTF
TRBD1 - TRBJ1-4 TRBV10-3 TGTGCCATCAAAGCTACAGGGGGGAGTGAAAAACTGTTTTTT CAIKATGGSEKLFF
TRBD1 once TRBJ1-1 TRBV5-8 TGTGCCAGCAGCCAAGGACAGGGAAGGACTGAAGCTTTCTTT CASSQGQGRTEAFF
- - TRBJ2-7 TRBV7-2 TGTGCCAGCAGCTTAGATTGGCGGCCCATGGACAACGAGCAGTACTTC CASSLDWRPMDNEQYF
- - TRBJ1-1 TRBV7-2 TGTGCCAGCAGACAAAGACCGGCGGCGGCTGAAGCTTTCTTT CASRQRPAAAEAFF
- - TRBJ2-3 TRBV4-1 TGCGCCAGCAGCCAAGATCTCTGGCTGACGCAGTATTTT CASSQDLWLTQYF
TRBD2 - TRBJ2-5 TRBV7-3 TGTGCCAGCAGCTTACAGGCGGGGGAAGAGACCCAGTACTTC CASSLQAGEETQYF
- - TRBJ2-2 TRBV4-3 TGCGCCAGCAGCTGGAGGGGTACCGGGGAGCTGTTTTTT CASSWRGTGELFF
- once TRBJ1-2 TRBV7-9 TGTGCCAGCAGCTTAGCGGTCAATACGTGGGGGGATGGCTACACCTTC CASSLAVNTWGDGYTF
TRBD1 - TRBJ2-1 TRBV5-1 TGCGCCAGCAGCGGGACAGGGGCTCCCGTCGATGAGCAGTTCTTC CASSGTGAPVDEQFF
- few TRBJ1-1 TRBV5-1 TGCGCCAGCAGCCTTCGACAGGCCCTGAACACTGAAGCTTTCTTT CASSLRQALNTEAFF